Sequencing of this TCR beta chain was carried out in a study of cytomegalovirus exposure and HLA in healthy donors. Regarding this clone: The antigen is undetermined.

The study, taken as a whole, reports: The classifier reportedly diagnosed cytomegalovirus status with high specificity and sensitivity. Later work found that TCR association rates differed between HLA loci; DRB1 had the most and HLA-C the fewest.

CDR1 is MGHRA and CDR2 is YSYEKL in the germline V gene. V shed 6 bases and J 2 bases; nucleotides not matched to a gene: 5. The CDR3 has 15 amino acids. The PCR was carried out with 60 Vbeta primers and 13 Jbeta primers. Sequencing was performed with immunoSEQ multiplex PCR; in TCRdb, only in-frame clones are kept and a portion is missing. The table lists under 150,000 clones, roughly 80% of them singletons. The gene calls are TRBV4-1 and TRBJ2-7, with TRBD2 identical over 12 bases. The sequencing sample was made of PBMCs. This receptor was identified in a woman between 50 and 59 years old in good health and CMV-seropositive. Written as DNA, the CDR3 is TGCGCCAGCAGACAACTAGCGGGGGGCCCCTACGAGCAGTACTTC. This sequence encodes CASRQLAGGPYEQYF.